The rows below give T cell receptor beta chains drawn from one sample of a study of blood T cell repertoires in COVID-19. Using immunoSEQ multiplex PCR, the repertoire was profiled, and TCRdb retains in-frame clones only, with some absent. In the table there are approximately 400,000 clones, around four fifths of which are singletons. Material: PBMCs or T cells enriched from blood (not recorded which). The receptors stem from a woman aged 50 to 60 who had recovered from COVID-19. The CDR3 runs from the conserved cysteine through the conserved F or W. The order of the fields is V gene, D gene, clone size, J gene, CDR3 protein, CDR3 DNA. The D gene is left open where the match is weak. The size field is filled for only some rows; it gives once, few, many or a size class.

>TRBV6-1|-|-|TRBJ1-2
CASSEDSHGYTF
TGTGCCAGCAGTGAGGACAGTCATGGCTACACCTTC
>TRBV7-2|TRBD2|-|TRBJ2-3
CASSLAVSSSGVDTQYF
TGTGCCAGCAGCTTAGCAGTGTCGTCTAGCGGGGTAGATACGCAGTATTTT
>TRBV5-8|TRBD1|-|TRBJ2-5
CASSLGTGARETQYF
TGTGCCAGCAGCTTGGGGACAGGGGCGCGGGAGACCCAGTACTTC
>TRBV5-1|TRBD1|-|TRBJ1-2
CASSWDRAHGYTF
TGCGCCAGCAGCTGGGACAGGGCCCATGGCTACACCTTC
>TRBV27|TRBD2|-|TRBJ2-3
CASSPGPRLREVSTDTQYF
TGTGCCAGCAGCCCGGGGCCGCGTCTCCGGGAGGTTAGCACAGATACGCAGTATTTT
>TRBV4-3|-|-|TRBJ1-2
CASSQDLFQGYTF
TGCGCCAGCAGCCAAGATCTCTTTCAGGGCTACACCTTC
>TRBV7-2|TRBD2|-|TRBJ2-7
CASSRIPGLAGSSYEQYF
TGTGCCAGCAGCCGGATCCCGGGACTAGCGGGGAGCTCCTACGAGCAGTACTTC
>TRBV5-1|TRBD2|-|TRBJ2-3
CASSLPSGGAADTQYF
TGCGCCAGCAGCTTACCTAGCGGGGGGGCAGCGGATACGCAGTATTTT
>TRBV11-2|TRBD2|-|TRBJ2-5
CASSFSGGVQETQYF
TGTGCCAGCAGCTTTAGCGGGGGGGTACAAGAGACCCAGTACTTC
>TRBV5-8|-|-|TRBJ1-2
CASSPLPRELLYGYTF
TGTGCCAGCAGCCCACTCCCCCGGGAGCTACTATATGGCTACACCTTC
>TRBV18|-|few|TRBJ1-5
CASSPDKAGPQHF
TGTGCCAGCTCACCAGACAAAGCGGGTCCCCAGCATTTT
>TRBV10-3|-|once|TRBJ1-1
CAISESLATYTEAFF
TGTGCCATCAGTGAGTCGTTGGCAACCTACACTGAAGCTTTCTTT
>TRBV30|-|-|TRBJ1-4
CAWSVRGAGEKLFF
TGTGCCTGGAGTGTTCGGGGGGCAGGTGAAAAACTGTTTTTT
>TRBV19|-|once|TRBJ1-5
CASTTGNSNQPQHF
TGTGCCAGCACCACAGGGAATAGCAATCAGCCCCAGCATTTT
>TRBV18|-|-|TRBJ1-1
CASSELNTEAFF
TGTGCCAGCTCGGAGTTGAACACTGAAGCTTTCTTT
>TRBV2|-|-|TRBJ1-1
CASALSPNTEAFF
TGTGCCAGCGCCCTAAGCCCGAACACTGAAGCTTTCTTT
>TRBV4-1|-|-|TRBJ1-2
CASSQEARRFFYGYTF
TGCGCCAGCAGCCAAGAGGCTCGGAGGTTTTTCTATGGCTACACCTTC
>TRBV10-2|-|once|TRBJ1-5
CASSEIGGNQPQHF
TGCGCCAGCAGTGAGATTGGGGGGAATCAGCCCCAGCATTTT
>TRBV19|-|-|TRBJ1-5
CASLGVGNQPQHF
TGTGCCAGCCTCGGGGTGGGCAATCAGCCCCAGCATTTT
>TRBV4-3|-|few|TRBJ1-3
CASSQDVGPGNTIYF
TGCGCCAGCAGCCAAGACGTGGGGCCAGGAAACACCATATATTTT
>TRBV30|TRBD2|-|TRBJ2-1
CAWSPAGVSYNEQFF
TGTGCCTGGAGTCCAGCGGGAGTGTCCTACAATGAGCAGTTCTTC
>TRBV3-1/TRBV3-2|TRBD2|-|TRBJ2-3
CASSQDPGGPTQYF
TGTGCCAGCAGCCAAGATCCGGGGGGGCCGACTCAGTATTTT
>TRBV9|TRBD2|-|TRBJ2-5
CASSVSGRAPQETQYF
TGTGCCAGCAGCGTAAGTGGGAGGGCCCCTCAAGAGACCCAGTACTTC
>TRBV9|TRBD1|once|TRBJ1-1
CASSVVDRGDTEAFF
TGTGCCAGCAGCGTAGTCGACAGGGGAGACACTGAAGCTTTCTTT
>TRBV30|TRBD1|-|TRBJ2-7
CAWKTGGSYEQYF
TGTGCCTGGAAGACAGGGGGCTCCTACGAGCAGTACTTC
>TRBV5-1|-|once|TRBJ2-3
CASSFPARDTDTQYF
TGCGCCAGCAGCTTTCCTGCGCGAGACACAGATACGCAGTATTTT
>TRBV25-1|-|-|TRBJ1-2
CASSDQDWGANYGYTF
TGTGCCAGCAGTGACCAAGACTGGGGAGCTAACTATGGCTACACCTTC
>TRBV7-3|-|-|TRBJ1-1
CASSLLWNTEAFF
TGTGCCAGCAGCTTACTGTGGAACACTGAAGCTTTCTTT
>TRBV4-1|TRBD1|-|TRBJ1-3
CASSLQDRAIGNTIYF
TGCGCCAGCAGCCTACAAGACAGGGCAATTGGAAACACCATATATTTT
>TRBV6-2/TRBV6-3|-|-|TRBJ1-1
CASSYSVPARLTGTPEAFF
TGTGCCAGCAGTTACTCGGTTCCGGCGCGACTCACAGGGACGCCCGAAGCTTTCTTT
>TRBV30|TRBD1|-|TRBJ2-7
CAWSGVPGGEQYF
TGTGCCTGGAGTGGAGTCCCAGGGGGCGAGCAGTACTTC
>TRBV5-4|TRBD1|-|TRBJ1-3
CASRDAGTGAGNTIYF
TGTGCCAGCAGGGATGCCGGGACAGGGGCTGGAAACACCATATATTTT
>TRBV10-3|-|-|TRBJ1-1
CAMGHLNTEAFF
TGTGCCATGGGACACCTGAACACTGAAGCTTTCTTT
>TRBV5-1|-|-|TRBJ1-1
CASSLKSGNTEAFF
TGCGCCAGCAGCTTAAAGAGCGGGAACACTGAAGCTTTCTTT
>TRBV7-9|-|-|TRBJ2-3
CASEGLLTDTQYF
TGTGCCAGCGAGGGACTCCTAACAGATACGCAGTATTTT
>TRBV6-5|TRBD1|-|TRBJ1-1
CASSRDRVNTEAFF
TGTGCCAGCAGTCGGGACAGAGTGAACACTGAAGCTTTCTTT
>TRBV3-1/TRBV3-2|-|-|TRBJ1-2
CASSQDGRAISHGYTF
TGTGCCAGCAGCCAAGATGGTCGAGCGATTTCCCATGGCTACACCTTC
>TRBV4-2|-|-|TRBJ2-2
CASSQEGTSWRNTGELFF
TGTGCCAGCAGCCAAGAGGGTACTAGCTGGAGGAACACCGGGGAGCTGTTTTTT
>TRBV3-1/TRBV3-2|-|-|TRBJ1-1
CASSQTDIYNMNTEAFF
TGTGCCAGCAGCCAAACAGACATTTACAACATGAACACTGAAGCTTTCTTT
>TRBV4-1|-|-|TRBJ2-5
CASSQFLQETQYF
TGCGCCAGCAGCCAATTTCTCCAAGAGACCCAGTACTTC
>TRBV3-1/TRBV3-2|-|-|TRBJ1-6
CASSAGSPNSPLHF
TGTGCCAGCAGCGCAGGCAGTCCTAATTCACCCCTCCACTTT
>TRBV9|TRBD1|-|TRBJ1-1
CASSTGGPAGAEAFF
TGTGCCAGCAGCACAGGGGGCCCTGCGGGGGCTGAAGCTTTCTTT
>TRBV6-1|-|-|TRBJ1-2
CASSETGALNYGYTF
TGTGCCAGCAGTGAAACAGGTGCCCTGAACTATGGCTACACCTTC
>TRBV5-6|TRBD1|-|TRBJ1-2
CASSSLGQVYGYTF
TGTGCCAGCAGCTCTTTGGGACAGGTTTATGGCTACACCTTC
>TRBV2|TRBD2|-|TRBJ2-1
CASSEGLAGADEQFF
TGTGCCAGCAGTGAGGGGCTAGCGGGAGCCGATGAGCAGTTCTTC
>TRBV30|-|-|TRBJ1-3
CAWSVSAGNTIYF
TGTGCCTGGAGTGTATCAGCTGGAAACACCATATATTTT
>TRBV12-3/TRBV12-4|-|-|TRBJ1-1
CASTPPWGDEAFF
TGTGCCAGCACCCCGCCCTGGGGGGATGAAGCTTTCTTT